Included here is one T cell receptor beta chain sequence, with context. Its antigen is still unknown. Cultured CD4+ T cells had their DNA profiled by the Oncomine TCR Beta short-read assay. Each CDR3 protein gets one entry after TCRdb re-called the PCR reads with MiXCR. The table records approximately 14,000 distinct CDR3 sequences, 34% of them present only once. Regarding treatment: approximately 10-day PBMC culture with coronavirus spike peptide pools or control peptides (ViraFEST assay). The ViraFEST method relied on peptide pools to expand antigen-specific T cells, followed by TCR sequencing. The data stem from a study of vaccination and CD4 T cells after COVID-19. Sequenced input: cultured CD4+ T cells from blood. The TCR sequence derives from a human donor with COVID-19.

This chain's CDR3 is CASSLGAYEQYF. For the CDR3, the DNA is TGTGCCAGCAGCTTAGGGGCCTACGAGCAGTACTTC. This chain links TRBV12-1 with TRBJ2-7; the table gives TRBD1 as D, unverified against the DNA. TRBV12-1 is tagged as a pseudogene. The CDR3 runs 12 residues.